This T cell receptor beta chain was sequenced for a study of blood T cell repertoires in COVID-19. At the level of the study: Sample material is recorded as cDNA or gDNA derived from T cells, B-cell-depleted T cells, or PBMCs.

Seattle enrolled patients during active infection and tracked them longitudinally. Germline loops: CDR1 WNHNN, CDR2 SYGVQD (reference sequence). V was pared by 2 bases and J by 5 bases, with 5 bases of the junction left unmatched. CDR3 length equals 15 residues. Sequencing was performed with immunoSEQ multiplex PCR; in TCRdb, only in-frame clones are kept and a portion is missing. Here the sample spans roughly 250,000 clones, 70% to 90% being singletons. This chain connects TRBV10-1 to TRBJ2-1; 8 positions match TRBD2. Sequencing was carried out using peripheral blood. The source of this sequence is a human donor with COVID-19, enrolled during active disease. The donor label of this sample is uncertain. CDR3 sequence: CASSEGLALDNEQFF. The CDR3 DNA follows: TGCGCCAGCAGTGAGGGACTAGCTCTTGACAATGAGCAGTTCTTC.